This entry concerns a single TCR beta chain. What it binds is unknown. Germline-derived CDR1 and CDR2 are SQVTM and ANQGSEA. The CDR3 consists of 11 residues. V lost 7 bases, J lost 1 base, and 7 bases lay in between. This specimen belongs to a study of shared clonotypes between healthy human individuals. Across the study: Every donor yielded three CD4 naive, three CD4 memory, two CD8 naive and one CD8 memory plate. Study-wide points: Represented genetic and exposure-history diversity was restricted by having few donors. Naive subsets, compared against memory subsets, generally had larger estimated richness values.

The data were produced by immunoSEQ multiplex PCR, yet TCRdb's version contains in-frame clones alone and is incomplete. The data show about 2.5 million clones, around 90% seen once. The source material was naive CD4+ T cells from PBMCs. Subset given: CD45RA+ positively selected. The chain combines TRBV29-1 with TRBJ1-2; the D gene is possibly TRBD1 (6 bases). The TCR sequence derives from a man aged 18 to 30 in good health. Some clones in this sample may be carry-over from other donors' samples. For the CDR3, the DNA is TGCAGCGACAGGGATAACTATGGCTACACCTTC. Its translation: CSDRDNYGYTF.